These T cell receptor beta chains were read from a single sample in a study of control samples from healthy donors and cancer patients. The table came from immunoSEQ multiplex PCR; TCRdb's copy has only in-frame clones and leaves some out. This sample yields 100,000 to 150,000 clones, of which approximately 92% are seen a single time; about 2.5% belongs to the top ten. The sequencing sample was made of blood. The receptor source for this set is a man younger than 30 in good health. CDR3s include the opening cysteine and the closing phenylalanine or tryptophan. A D gene is named only where the DNA matches it firmly. Clone size is not always given. Where it is, it says once, few, many or a class for expanded clones.

clone_size,j_call,d_call,v_call,cdr3_aa
.,TRBJ1-2,.,TRBV18,CASSPPDRQFRRGYTF
.,TRBJ2-1,TRBD1,TRBV5-1,CASTRTGGARNEQFF
.,TRBJ1-2,.,TRBV19,CASSPRQATNYGYTF
.,TRBJ2-1,.,TRBV2,CASSQTRSNEQFF
.,TRBJ2-1,.,TRBV9,CASSTHLAGAYNEQFF
.,TRBJ2-1,TRBD1,TRBV5-1,CASSSRTGNEQFF
.,TRBJ2-5,.,TRBV6-5,CASSFGGIQETQYF
.,TRBJ1-2,.,TRBV12-3/TRBV12-4,CASSSAVAYGYTF
.,TRBJ1-2,.,TRBV4-1,CASSQDRAVRNGYTF
.,TRBJ1-2,TRBD1,TRBV6-5,CASSSTSGQGDYGYTF
.,TRBJ2-1,.,TRBV7-9,CASSSEGAHYNEQFF
once,TRBJ2-5,TRBD2,TRBV3-1/TRBV3-2,CASSPYSGGAVETQYF
.,TRBJ1-1,.,TRBV28,CASTGEGNIPNTEAFF
.,TRBJ2-1,.,TRBV9,CASSPPGKDNEQFF
.,TRBJ2-3,TRBD1,TRBV18,CASSPPGQGSDTQYF